This T cell receptor (beta chain) stems from a study of blood T cells in healthy people across ages. This clonotype has just a few counts. Combining a sample-barcoded 5' primer with a J-beta primer mix, a second PCR ran for roughly 7 to 11 cycles. In TCRdb, the 5' RACE reads were re-called with MiXCR into one record per CDR3 protein. The sample carries 600,000 to 900,000 distinct CDR3 sequences, roughly 25% recorded once. The sample also formed part of further work on T cells of mothers and their children. As reported in that work: A few healthy Caucasian mothers and their six children donated. At about 1.6 ug per 15 ul, all of the extracted RNA went into cDNA synthesis. The authors found no persistent microchimeric T cell clones.

The TCR was taken from a boy between 10 and 17 years old in good health. Sequencing was done on a sample of blood.

Here the CDR3 reads CASARGPLREQYF. The CDR3 coding sequence is TGTGCCAGCGCCAGGGGGCCACTCAGGGAGCAGTACTTC. The rearrangement links TRBV11-2 to TRBJ2-7; 8 nucleotides agree with TRBD1. With 8 bases clipped from V and 7 bases from J, the junction kept 10 bases outside the gene matches. Per germline, CDR1 SGHAT and CDR2 FQNNGV. CDR3 length: 13 amino acids.